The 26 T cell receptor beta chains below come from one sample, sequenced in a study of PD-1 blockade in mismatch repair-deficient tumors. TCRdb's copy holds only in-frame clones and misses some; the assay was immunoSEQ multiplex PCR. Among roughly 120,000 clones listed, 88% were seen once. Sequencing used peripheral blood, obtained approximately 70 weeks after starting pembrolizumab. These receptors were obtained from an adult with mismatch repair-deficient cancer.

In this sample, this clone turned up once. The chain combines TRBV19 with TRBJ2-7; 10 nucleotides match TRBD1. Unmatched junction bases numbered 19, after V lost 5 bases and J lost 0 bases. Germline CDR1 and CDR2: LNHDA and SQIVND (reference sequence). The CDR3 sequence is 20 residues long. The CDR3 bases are TGTGCCAGTAGTTTACGGGCCGGGACAGGGGTTACTTTTTACTCCTACGAGCAGTACTTC. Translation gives CASSLRAGTGVTFYSYEQYF.

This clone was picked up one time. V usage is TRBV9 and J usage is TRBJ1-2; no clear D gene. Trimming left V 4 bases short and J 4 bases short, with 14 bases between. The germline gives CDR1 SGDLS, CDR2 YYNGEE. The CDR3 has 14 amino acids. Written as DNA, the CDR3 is TGTGCCAGCAGCACCCCCGAGAGCATCTATGGCTACACCTTC. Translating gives CASSTPESIYGYTF.

The CDR3 loop reads CASLSGQSHTEAFF. The CDR3 bases are TGTGCCAGCCTTTCGGGACAATCTCATACTGAAGCTTTCTTT. The chain couples TRBV2 to TRBJ1-1; possibly TRBD1 for D (6 bases). Trimming took off 8 bases at V and 5 bases at J, with 18 bases between the two ends. CDR1 and CDR2 (germline): SNHLY, FYNNEI. The CDR3 length is 14 residues.

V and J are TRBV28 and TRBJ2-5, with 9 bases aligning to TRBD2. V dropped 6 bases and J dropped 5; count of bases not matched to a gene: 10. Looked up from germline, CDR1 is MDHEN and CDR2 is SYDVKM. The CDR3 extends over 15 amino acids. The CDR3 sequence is CASRLSGSVWETQYF. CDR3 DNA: TGTGCCAGCAGACTTAGCGGGAGCGTCTGGGAGACCCAGTACTTC.

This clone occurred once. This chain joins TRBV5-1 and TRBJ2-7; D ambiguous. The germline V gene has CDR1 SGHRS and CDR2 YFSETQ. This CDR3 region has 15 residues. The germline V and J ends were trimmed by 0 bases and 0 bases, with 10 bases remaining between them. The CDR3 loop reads CASSLGLPLSYEQYF. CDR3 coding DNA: TGCGCCAGCAGCTTGGGCCTCCCCCTCTCCTACGAGCAGTACTTC.

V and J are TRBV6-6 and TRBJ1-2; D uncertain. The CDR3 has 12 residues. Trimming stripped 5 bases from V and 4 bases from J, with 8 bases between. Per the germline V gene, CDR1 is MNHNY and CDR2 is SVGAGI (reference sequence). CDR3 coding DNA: TGTGCCAGCAGTCCTCGGGGCTATGGCTACACCTTC. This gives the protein CASSPRGYGYTF.

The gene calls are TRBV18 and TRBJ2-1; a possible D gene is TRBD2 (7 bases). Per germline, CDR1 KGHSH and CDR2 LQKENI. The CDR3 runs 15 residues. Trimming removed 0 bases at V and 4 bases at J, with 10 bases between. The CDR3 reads CASSPPGGAYNEQFF. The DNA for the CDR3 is TGTGCCAGCTCACCACCGGGGGGGGCGTACAATGAGCAGTTCTTC.

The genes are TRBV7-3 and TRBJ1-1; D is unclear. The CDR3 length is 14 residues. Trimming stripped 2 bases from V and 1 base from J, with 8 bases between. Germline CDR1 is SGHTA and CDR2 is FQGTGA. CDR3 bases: TGTGCCAGCAGCTTAGGTCCCCAGAACACTGAAGCTTTCTTT. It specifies CASSLGPQNTEAFF.

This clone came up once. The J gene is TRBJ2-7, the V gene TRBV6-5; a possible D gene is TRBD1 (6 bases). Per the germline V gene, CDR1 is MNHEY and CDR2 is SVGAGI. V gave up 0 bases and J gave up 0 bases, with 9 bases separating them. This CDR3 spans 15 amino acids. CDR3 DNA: TGTGCCAGCAGTTACTCTGGGACAAGCTCCTACGAGCAGTACTTC. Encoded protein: CASSYSGTSSYEQYF.

The CDR3 reads CATSRDSGRTEAFF. CDR3 sequence (DNA): TGTGCCACCAGCAGAGATTCGGGGAGGACTGAAGCTTTCTTT. The chain joins TRBV15 to TRBJ1-1; D not certain. Germline assignment: CDR1 LNHNV and CDR2 YYDKDF (reference sequence). Trimming removed 0 bases at V and 5 bases at J, with 10 bases between. The length of the CDR3 is 14 residues.

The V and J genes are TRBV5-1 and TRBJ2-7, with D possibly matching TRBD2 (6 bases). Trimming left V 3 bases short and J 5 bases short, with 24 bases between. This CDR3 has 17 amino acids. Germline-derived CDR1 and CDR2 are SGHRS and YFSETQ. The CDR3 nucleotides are TGCGCCAGCAGCTCGGCTGGGGGTTGGGGGGTTCGAAACGAGCAGTACTTC. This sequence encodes CASSSAGGWGVRNEQYF.

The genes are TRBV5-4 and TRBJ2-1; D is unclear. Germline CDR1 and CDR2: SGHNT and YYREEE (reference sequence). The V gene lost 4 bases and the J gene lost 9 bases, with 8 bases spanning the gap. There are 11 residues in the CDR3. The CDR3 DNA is TGTGCCAGCAGCCTGACGGGTGAGCAGTTCTTC. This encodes CASSLTGEQFF.

For the CDR3, the DNA is TGCGCCAGCAGCCAATGGACAGGGGGCCTTGGCGAGCAGTACTTC. Translated, it gives CASSQWTGGLGEQYF. The chain recombines TRBV4-1 with TRBJ2-7; 11 nucleotides line up with TRBD1. Germline assignment: CDR1 MGHRA and CDR2 YSYEKL. The V and J ends lost 2 bases and 6 bases, in that order; junction bases with no gene match: 6. This CDR3 has 15 residues.

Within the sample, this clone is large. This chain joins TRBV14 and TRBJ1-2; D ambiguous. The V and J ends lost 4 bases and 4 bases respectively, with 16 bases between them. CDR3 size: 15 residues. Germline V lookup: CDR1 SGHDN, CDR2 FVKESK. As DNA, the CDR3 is TGTGCCAGCAGCCGGGATATGGTTTGGGGCTATGGCTACACCTTC. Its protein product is CASSRDMVWGYGYTF.

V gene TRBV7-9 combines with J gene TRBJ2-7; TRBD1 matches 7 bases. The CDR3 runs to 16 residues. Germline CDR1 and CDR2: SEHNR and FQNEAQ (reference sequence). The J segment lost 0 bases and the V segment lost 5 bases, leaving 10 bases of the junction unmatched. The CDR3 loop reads CASSPRQGSRSYEQYF. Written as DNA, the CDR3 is TGTGCCAGCAGCCCCAGACAGGGATCCCGCTCCTACGAGCAGTACTTC.

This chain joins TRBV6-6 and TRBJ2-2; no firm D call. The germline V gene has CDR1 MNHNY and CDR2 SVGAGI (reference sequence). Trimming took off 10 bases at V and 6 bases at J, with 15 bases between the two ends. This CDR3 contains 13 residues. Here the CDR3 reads CAITRQVPGELFF. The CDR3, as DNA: TGTGCCATCACCCGACAAGTGCCCGGGGAGCTGTTTTTT.

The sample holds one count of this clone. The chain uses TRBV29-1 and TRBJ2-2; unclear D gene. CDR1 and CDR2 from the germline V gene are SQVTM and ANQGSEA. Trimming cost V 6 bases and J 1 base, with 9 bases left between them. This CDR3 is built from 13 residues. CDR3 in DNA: TGCAGCGTACCCTCGGGGAACACCGGGGAGCTGTTTTTT. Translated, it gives CSVPSGNTGELFF.

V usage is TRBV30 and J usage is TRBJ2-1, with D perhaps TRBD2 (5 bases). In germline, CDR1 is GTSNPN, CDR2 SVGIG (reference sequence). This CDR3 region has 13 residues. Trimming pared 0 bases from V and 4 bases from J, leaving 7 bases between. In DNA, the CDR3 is TGTGCCTGGAGTGTTACGGGATACAATGAGCAGTTCTTC. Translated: CAWSVTGYNEQFF. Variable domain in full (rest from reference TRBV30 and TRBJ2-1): SQTIHQWPATLVQPVGSPLSLECTVEGTSNPNLYWYRQAAGRGLQLLFYSVGIGQISSEVPQNLSASRPQDRQFILSSKKLLLSDSGFYLCAWSVTGYNEQFFGPGTRLTVL.

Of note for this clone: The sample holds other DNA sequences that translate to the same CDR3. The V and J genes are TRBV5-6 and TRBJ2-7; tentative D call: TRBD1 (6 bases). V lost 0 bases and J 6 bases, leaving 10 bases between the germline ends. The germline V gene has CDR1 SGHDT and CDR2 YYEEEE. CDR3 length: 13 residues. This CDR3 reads CASSLGTGPEQYF. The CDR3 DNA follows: TGTGCCAGCAGCTTGGGTACAGGGCCCGAGCAGTACTTC.

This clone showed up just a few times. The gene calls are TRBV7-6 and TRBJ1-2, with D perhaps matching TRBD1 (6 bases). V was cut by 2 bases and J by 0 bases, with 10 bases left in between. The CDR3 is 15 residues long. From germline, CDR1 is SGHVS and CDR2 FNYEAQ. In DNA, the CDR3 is TGTGCCAGCAGCTTACGGGACACATCTAACTATGGCTACACCTTC. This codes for CASSLRDTSNYGYTF.

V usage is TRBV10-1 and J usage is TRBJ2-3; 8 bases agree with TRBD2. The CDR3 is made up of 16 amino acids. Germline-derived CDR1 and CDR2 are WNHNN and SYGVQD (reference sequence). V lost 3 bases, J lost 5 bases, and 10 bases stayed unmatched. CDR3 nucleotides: TGCGCCAGCAGTGACCGGGTTCCAAGCGGGGGAGATACGCAGTATTTT. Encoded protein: CASSDRVPSGGDTQYF.

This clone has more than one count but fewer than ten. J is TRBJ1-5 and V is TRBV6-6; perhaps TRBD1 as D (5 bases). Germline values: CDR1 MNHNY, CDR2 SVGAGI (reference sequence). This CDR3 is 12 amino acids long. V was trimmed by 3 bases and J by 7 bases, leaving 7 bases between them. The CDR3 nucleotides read TGTGCCAGCAGTTATGGGGCCCAGCCCCAGCATTTT. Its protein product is CASSYGAQPQHF.

The CDR3 protein is CASSYRGGGNTIYF. The CDR3 DNA reads TGTGCCAGCAGTTATCGGGGCGGTGGAAACACCATATATTTT. The chain uses TRBV6-6 and TRBJ1-3, with D maybe TRBD1 (5 bases). The CDR3 is made up of 14 amino acids. Germline CDR1 reads MNHNY; CDR2 reads SVGAGI (reference sequence). V shed 3 bases and J shed 3 bases, with 9 bases lying between them.

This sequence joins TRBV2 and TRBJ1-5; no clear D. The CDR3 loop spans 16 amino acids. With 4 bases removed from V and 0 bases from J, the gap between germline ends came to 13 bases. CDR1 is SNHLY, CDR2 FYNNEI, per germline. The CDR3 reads CASSGLGGYSNQPQHF. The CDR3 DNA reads TGTGCCAGCAGTGGCCTGGGAGGGTATAGCAATCAGCCCCAGCATTTT.

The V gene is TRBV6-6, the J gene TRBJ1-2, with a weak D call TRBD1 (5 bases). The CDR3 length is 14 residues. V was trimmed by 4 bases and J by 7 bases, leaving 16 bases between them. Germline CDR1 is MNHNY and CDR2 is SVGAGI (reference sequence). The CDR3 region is CASSFGEGPGGYTF. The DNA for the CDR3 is TGTGCCAGCAGTTTTGGGGAGGGGCCTGGTGGCTACACCTTC.

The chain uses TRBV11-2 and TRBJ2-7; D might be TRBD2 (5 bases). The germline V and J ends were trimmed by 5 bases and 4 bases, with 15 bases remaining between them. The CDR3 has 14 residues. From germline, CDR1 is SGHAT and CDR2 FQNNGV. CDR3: CASSPHGNGYEQYF. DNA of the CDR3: TGTGCCAGCAGCCCACACGGGAATGGTTACGAGCAGTACTTC.